The 19 T cell receptor beta chains presented below share a single source sample, sequenced in a study of blood T cell repertoires in COVID-19. Using immunoSEQ multiplex PCR, the repertoire was profiled, and TCRdb retains in-frame clones only, with some absent. Of more than 65,000 clones listed, 75% to 85% were seen once; the top ten hold approximately 7%. Sample: peripheral blood. The receptors were sampled from a man aged 25-45 years with COVID-19, enrolled during active disease.

In its sample, this clone was seen once. The chain recombines TRBV3-1 (or the pseudogene TRBV3-2) with TRBJ1-4, with a weak D call TRBD1 (6 bases). V lost 0 bases and J lost 5, with 13 bases in between. From germline, CDR1 is LGHDT and CDR2 YNNKEL (reference sequence). The CDR3 has 16 amino acids. DNA of the CDR3: TGTGCCAGCAGCCAAGATGGGGGGGGCAGAAATGAAAAACTGTTTTTT. Its translation: CASSQDGGGRNEKLFF.

V gene TRBV7-2 combines with J gene TRBJ2-7; 10 bases map to TRBD2. The V gene's germline CDR1 is SGHTA and CDR2 FQGNSA. V shed 5 bases and J 0 bases; nucleotides not matched to a gene: 7. The CDR3 runs 16 residues. Here the CDR3 reads CASSGDRTSGSYEQYF. CDR3 DNA: TGTGCCAGCAGCGGAGACCGGACTAGCGGCTCCTACGAGCAGTACTTC.

The chain recombines TRBV2 with TRBJ2-1, with D perhaps TRBD2 (5 bases). Germline V gene lookup returns CDR1 SNHLY and CDR2 FYNNEI. CDR3 length: 13 residues. Trimming took off 6 bases at V and 2 bases at J, with 8 bases between the two ends. CDR3 protein: CASSGDTYNEQFF. In DNA, the CDR3 is TGTGCCAGCAGCGGGGATACCTACAATGAGCAGTTCTTC.

The chain couples TRBV2 to TRBJ1-2; 7 bases are shared with TRBD1. The CDR3 extends over 14 amino acids. Trimming cost V 7 bases and J 4 bases; bases outside gene matches: 9. Germline V gene sequence: CDR1 SNHLY, CDR2 FYNNEI. The CDR3 loop reads CASTLDRFSYGYTF. Written as DNA, the CDR3 is TGTGCCAGCACCTTGGACAGGTTTAGCTATGGCTACACCTTC.

J is TRBJ1-5 and V is TRBV12-2; the table's D call, TRBD1, has no DNA check behind it. TRBV12-2 is listed as a pseudogene. The CDR3 has 12 amino acids. CDR3 bases: TGTGCAAGTCGACCCCACAGTCAGCCCCAGCATTTT. Protein: CASRPHSQPQHF.

The chain has TRBV18 and TRBJ1-2; 10 nucleotides agree with TRBD1. The V segment lost 0 bases and the J segment 6 bases; nucleotides outside the gene matches: 10. Germline V gene sequence: CDR1 KGHSH, CDR2 LQKENI. The CDR3 loop spans 17 amino acids. CDR3 sequence reads: CASSPPRQGARQDGYTF. CDR3 nucleotide sequence: TGTGCCAGCTCACCACCGCGACAGGGGGCGCGTCAGGATGGCTACACCTTC.

Concerning this clone: The junction shows a germline mismatch at one end, possibly a read error. The chain uses TRBV7-8 and TRBJ1-2; possibly TRBD1 for D (5 bases). CDR1 and CDR2 from the germline V gene are SGHVS and FQNEAQ. This CDR3 is built from 10 residues. The CDR3 coding sequence is TGTGCCAGCAGCTTAGCAGGGGTCGACTTC. Translating gives CASSLAGVDF.

The V gene is TRBV29-1, the J gene TRBJ1-1; 7 positions agree with TRBD1. The CDR3 is made up of 12 amino acids. From germline, CDR1 is SQVTM and CDR2 ANQGSEA. In DNA, the CDR3 is TGCACCTTCTCAGAGGTAGGGGGCGAAGCTTTCTTT. Protein product: CTFSEVGGEAFF.

The CDR3 DNA follows: TGTGCCAGCAGGATCAGGGGGGAGAACACTGAAGCTTTCTTT. Its protein product is CASRIRGENTEAFF. The chain is built from TRBV6-1 and TRBJ1-1; 7 bases are a match to TRBD1. Trimming cost V 6 bases and J 1 base; bases outside gene matches: 5. This CDR3 is 14 amino acids long. The germline V gene encodes CDR1 MNHNS and CDR2 SASEGT.

This chain links TRBV28 with TRBJ1-1; 7 bases fit TRBD1. J lost 3 bases, V lost 2 bases, and 6 bases had no gene match. This CDR3 region has 15 residues. The germline V gene has CDR1 MDHEN and CDR2 SYDVKM. CDR3: CASSLRQGPHTEAFF. The CDR3 nucleotides read TGTGCCAGCAGTTTAAGACAGGGTCCGCACACTGAAGCTTTCTTT.

The CDR3: CASRLGQALGGYTF. The CDR3 DNA is TGTGCCAGCAGGCTGGGCCAGGCCCTCGGAGGCTACACCTTC. The V gene is TRBV2, the J gene TRBJ1-2; D is undetermined. V was cut by 6 bases and J by 8 bases, with 19 bases left in between. The V gene's germline CDR1 is SNHLY and CDR2 FYNNEI. The CDR3 extends over 14 amino acids.

The J gene is TRBJ2-7, the V gene TRBV7-2; 10 bases are a match to TRBD2. CDR1 is SGHTA and CDR2 is FQGNSA in the germline V gene. J lost 0 bases, V lost 5 bases, and 4 bases had no gene match. CDR3 length: 15 amino acids. The CDR3 DNA sequence: TGTGCCAGCAGCCCCCGGACTAGCGGCTCCTACGAGCAGTACTTC. Its protein product is CASSPRTSGSYEQYF.

V is TRBV19 and J is TRBJ1-1; no clear D gene. The CDR3 runs 13 residues. Deletions cut 4 bases from V and 1 base from J, with 7 bases between. CDR1 is LNHDA, CDR2 SQIVND, per germline (reference sequence). DNA of the CDR3: TGTGCCAGTAGTAACAGCTGGAACACTGAAGCTTTCTTT. Translated, it gives CASSNSWNTEAFF.

The chain recombines TRBV7-6 with TRBJ2-1; the D gene is possibly TRBD1 (5 bases). The CDR3 spans 16 residues. V lost 4 bases and J 8 bases, leaving 21 bases between the germline ends. CDR1 and CDR2 from the germline V gene are SGHVS and FNYEAQ. The CDR3 sequence is CASSSPPSGSSDEQFF. As DNA, the CDR3 is TGTGCCAGCAGCTCTCCACCCTCAGGGTCCTCGGATGAGCAGTTCTTC. Combining the CDR3 with reference TRBV7-6 and TRBJ2-1 gives the whole variable domain GAGVSQSPRYKVTKRGQDVALRCDPISGHVSLYWYRQALGQGPEFLTYFNYEAQQDKSGLPNDRFSAERPEGSISTLTIQRTEQRDSAMYRCASSSPPSGSSDEQFFGPGTRLTVL.

J is TRBJ2-1 and V is TRBV11-3, with D possibly matching TRBD2 (6 bases). The germline V gene encodes CDR1 SGHNT and CDR2 YENEEA. V lost 5 bases, J lost 0 bases, and 11 bases lay in between. The CDR3 loop spans 15 amino acids. The CDR3 loop reads CASSPGTGSYNEQFF. In nucleotides, the CDR3 is TGTGCCAGCAGCCCGGGGACTGGCTCCTACAATGAGCAGTTCTTC.

As to this clone: Distinct nucleotide sequences in the sample also encode this CDR3. The rearrangement joins TRBV7-2 to TRBJ2-5; no clear D gene. This CDR3 has 13 amino acids. Germline assignment: CDR1 SGHTA and CDR2 FQGNSA. Between the trimmed V and J ends, which lost 5 bases and 4 bases, there was a span of 11 bases. The CDR3 spells CASSPRVGETQYF. Written as DNA, the CDR3 is TGTGCCAGCAGCCCTAGAGTGGGAGAGACCCAGTACTTC.

The rearrangement joins TRBV10-3 to TRBJ2-1, with 7 bases lining up with TRBD2. Germline CDR1 ENHRY, CDR2 SYGVKD. The CDR3 has 13 amino acids. J was trimmed by 6 bases and V by 10 bases; bases with no gene match: 9. The chain's CDR3 is CATTEGGPNEQFF. The CDR3 DNA reads as TGTGCCACCACTGAGGGAGGGCCCAATGAGCAGTTCTTC.

The chain has TRBV7-9 and TRBJ1-1; D may be TRBD1 (6 bases). The CDR3 extends over 13 amino acids. V was shortened by 10 bases and J by 1 base, with 13 bases between the two germline ends. The V gene's germline CDR1 is SEHNR and CDR2 FQNEAQ (reference sequence). This CDR3 is CANTGTPNTEAFF. CDR3 nucleotides: TGTGCCAACACCGGGACACCGAACACTGAAGCTTTCTTT.

V gene TRBV6-5 combines with J gene TRBJ2-7; tentatively, D is TRBD1 (6 bases). The CDR3 has 15 amino acids. Germline lookup yields CDR1 MNHEY and CDR2 SVGAGI. The V gene lost 2 bases and the J gene lost 3 bases, with 14 bases spanning the gap. The CDR3 DNA reads TGTGCCAGCAGTTACATAACAGGGAGTTACTACGAGCAGTACTTC. This codes for CASSYITGSYYEQYF.